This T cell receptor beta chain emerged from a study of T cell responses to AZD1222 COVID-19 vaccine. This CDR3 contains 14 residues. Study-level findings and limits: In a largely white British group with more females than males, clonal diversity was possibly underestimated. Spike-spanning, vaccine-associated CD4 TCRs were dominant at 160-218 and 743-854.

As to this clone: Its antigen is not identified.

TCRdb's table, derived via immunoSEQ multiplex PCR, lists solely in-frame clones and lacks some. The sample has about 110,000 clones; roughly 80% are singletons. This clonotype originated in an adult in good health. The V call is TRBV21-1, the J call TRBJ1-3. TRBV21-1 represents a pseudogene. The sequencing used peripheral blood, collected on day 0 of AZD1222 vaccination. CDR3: CASSKKYSGNTIYF. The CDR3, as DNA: TGTGCCAGCAGCAAGAAGTATTCGGGAAACACCATATATTTT.